The 18 T cell receptor beta chains below come from one sample, sequenced in a study of T cells after yellow fever vaccination. MiXCR, run by TCRdb on the 5' RACE reads, gives a single entry per CDR3 protein. This sample has approximately 260,000 distinct CDR3 sequences, with 5.2% found just once. Here the sequenced sample was CD4+ T cells sorted from PBMCs, taken on the day of the yellow fever booster vaccination. The receptors come from a young man who received the YFV17D yellow fever vaccine.

The chain employs TRBV9 and TRBJ1-2; 11 bases are a match to TRBD1. CDR3 length: 18 residues. The V gene end was trimmed by 3 bases and the J gene end by 1 base; junction bases not matched to a gene: 11. CDR1 is SGDLS and CDR2 is YYNGEE in the germline V gene. Here the CDR3 DNA reads TGTGCCAGCAGCGGGACCGGGACAGGGGGACCTCTTAACTATGGCTACACCTTC. Translating it yields CASSGTGTGGPLNYGYTF.

This clonotype has just a few counts. The rearrangement links TRBV18 to TRBJ2-2, with D perhaps matching TRBD1 (5 bases). The CDR3 totals 16 residues. V dropped 2 bases and J dropped 6 bases, with 16 bases sitting between them. The V gene's germline CDR1 is KGHSH and CDR2 LQKENI. The CDR3 here is CASSPVIRGFAGELFF. As DNA, the CDR3 is TGTGCCAGCTCACCAGTAATAAGGGGTTTCGCCGGGGAGCTGTTTTTT.

This clonotype was recorded many times. The chain is built from TRBV9 and TRBJ2-3; 14 bases agree with TRBD2. Germline V gene data show CDR1 as SGDLS and CDR2 as YYNGEE. The junction had 8 bases not matched to a gene; V was cut back by 3 bases and J by 2 bases. This CDR3 contains 18 residues. The CDR3 coding sequence is TGTGCCAGCAGCGCCCCCGGGACTAGCGGGGGAATCACAGATACGCAGTATTTT. Residues: CASSAPGTSGGITDTQYF.

This clonotype turned up a few times. CDR3 coding DNA: TGCGCCAGCAGCTGGGACCAGAGCACAGATACGCAGTATTTT. It yields the protein CASSWDQSTDTQYF. The rearrangement joins TRBV5-1 to TRBJ2-3; D may correspond to TRBD1 or TRBD2 (5 bases each). In germline, CDR1 is SGHRS, CDR2 YFSETQ. The V gene lost 3 bases and the J gene lost 0 bases, with 8 bases spanning the gap. The CDR3 is made up of 14 amino acids.

This clonotype was counted at least ten times. The rearrangement links TRBV7-3 to TRBJ2-3, with 9 bases aligning to TRBD2. CDR3 length equals 16 residues. Trimming took 1 base from V and 2 from J; bases not matched to a gene: 4. Germline V gives CDR1 SGHTA, CDR2 FQGTGA. CDR3 coding DNA: TGTGCCAGCAGCTTAAGGGCTAGCGGGGTCACAGATACGCAGTATTTT. Its translation: CASSLRASGVTDTQYF.

The table lists this clonotype with many counts. V and J are TRBV27 and TRBJ1-1; D unclear. CDR1 is MNHEY, CDR2 SMNVEV, per germline (reference sequence). Trimming pared 3 bases from V and 1 base from J, leaving 9 bases between. This CDR3 has 14 residues. The CDR3 DNA follows: TGTGCCAGCAGTTTTGAGCATCGGAACACTGAAGCTTTCTTT. Protein product: CASSFEHRNTEAFF.

This clonotype was observed many times. The chain couples TRBV4-3 to TRBJ2-1, with D perhaps TRBD2 (6 bases). The CDR3 covers 13 residues. Germline CDR1 and CDR2: LGHNA and YSLEER. Trimming stripped 0 bases from V and 6 bases from J, with 6 bases between. The CDR3, as DNA: TGCGCCAGCAGCCAAGAGGGAGGCAATGAGCAGTTCTTC. Encoded protein: CASSQEGGNEQFF.

CDR3 sequence (DNA): TGTGCCAGCAGTCCCAGGTGGAGCTCTGGGGCCAACGTCCTGACTTTC. It yields the protein CASSPRWSSGANVLTF. The rearrangement uses TRBV2 and TRBJ2-6; D is unclear. The germline CDR1 and CDR2 sequences are SNHLY and FYNNEI. Trimming took 5 bases from V and 0 from J, leaving 11 bases between them. The CDR3 loop spans 16 amino acids. Using reference TRBV2 and TRBJ2-6 for the parts outside the CDR3, the full variable domain is EPEVTQTPSHQVTQMGQEVILRCVPISNHLYFYWYRQILGQKVEFLVSFYNNEISEKSEIFDDQFSVERPDGSNFTLKIRSTKLEDSAMYFCASSPRWSSGANVLTFGAGSRLTVL.

The chain recombines TRBV4-3 with TRBJ2-3; D may match TRBD1 or TRBD2 (7 bases each). V lost 4 bases and J 3 bases, leaving 23 bases between the germline ends. Germline values: CDR1 LGHNA, CDR2 YSLEER. This CDR3 contains 18 residues. The CDR3 spells CASSRGEGAGLGTDTQYF. The CDR3 coding sequence is TGCGCCAGCAGCCGGGGGGAGGGGGCAGGCCTGGGGACAGATACGCAGTATTTT.

The chain recombines TRBV4-2 with TRBJ2-5; 7 bases are shared with TRBD1. CDR3 length equals 14 residues. V was clipped by 1 base and J by 5 bases; unmatched bases: 4. Germline V CDR1 and CDR2: LGHNA, YNFKEQ. CDR3: CASSQGNRGETQYF. CDR3 DNA: TGTGCCAGCAGCCAAGGAAACAGGGGCGAGACCCAGTACTTC.

The chain couples TRBV6-5 to TRBJ1-6; 8 bases map to TRBD1. After removal of 0 bases from V and 9 bases from J, the junction contained 4 bases not matched to a gene. The CDR3 is 15 residues long. Germline V gives CDR1 MNHEY, CDR2 SVGAGI. The CDR3 reads CASSYSGQGFSPLHF. Written as DNA, the CDR3 is TGTGCCAGCAGTTACTCTGGACAGGGCTTTTCACCCCTCCACTTT.

This clonotype was picked up many times. The J gene is TRBJ2-5, the V gene TRBV7-2, with D perhaps being TRBD1 or TRBD2 (5 bases each). The V and J ends lost 1 base and 6 bases respectively, with 12 bases between them. This CDR3 is built from 14 residues. Germline-derived CDR1 and CDR2 are SGHTA and FQGNSA. This chain's CDR3 is CASSLVSGGKTQYF. The CDR3, as DNA: TGTGCCAGCAGCTTAGTTTCTGGGGGAAAGACCCAGTACTTC.

This chain links TRBV7-2 with TRBJ1-2; 7 bases line up with TRBD1. The V segment lost 5 bases and the J segment 4 bases; nucleotides outside the gene matches: 10. The CDR3 has 15 residues. Germline V gene sequence: CDR1 SGHTA, CDR2 FQGNSA. CDR3 bases: TGTGCCAGCAGCAATACCTATCAGGGGGGCTATGGCTACACCTTC. It is translated as CASSNTYQGGYGYTF.

This clonotype occurred many times. The rearrangement joins TRBV7-3 to TRBJ2-1, with D perhaps TRBD2 (6 bases). The germline CDR1 and CDR2 sequences are SGHTA and FQGTGA. V gave up 3 bases and J gave up 0 bases, with 21 bases separating them. The CDR3 length is 19 residues. DNA for the CDR3: TGTGCCAGCAGCTTCCCCGGAGGGGCCCACTTAAGCTCCTACAATGAGCAGTTCTTC. It is translated as CASSFPGGAHLSSYNEQFF.

This clonotype has only a few counts. This rearrangement joins TRBV29-1 to TRBJ1-2, with no clear D. Germline CDR1 SQVTM, CDR2 ANQGSEA. The CDR3 covers 12 residues. Trimming stripped 4 bases from V and 5 bases from J, with 11 bases between. The CDR3: CSVGAGDYGYTF. The CDR3 region has the DNA TGCAGCGTTGGCGCCGGAGATTATGGCTACACCTTC.

The chain is built from TRBV12-3 or TRBV12-4 and TRBJ2-3; D is undetermined. This CDR3 comprises 13 residues. Trimming left V 11 bases short and J 3 bases short, with 15 bases between. Here the CDR3 DNA reads TGTGCCGCCGGCAGCAGCAGGACAGATACGCAGTATTTT. It encodes CAAGSSRTDTQYF.

The gene calls are TRBV7-3 and TRBJ2-3, with 10 bases identical to TRBD2. The CDR3 spans 19 residues. Germline values: CDR1 SGHTA, CDR2 FQGTGA. The trim removed 1 base at V and 1 base at J, leaving 11 bases unmatched. The CDR3 loop reads CASSLRVGASGGRTDTQYF. CDR3 coding DNA: TGTGCCAGCAGCTTAAGGGTGGGGGCTAGCGGGGGCCGCACAGATACGCAGTATTTT.

Ten or more counts support this clonotype. J is TRBJ2-3 and V is TRBV7-7; D remains unclear. V was clipped by 1 base and J by 1 base, with 6 bases between them. Germline CDR1 is SSHAT and CDR2 is FNYEAQ (reference sequence). The CDR3 length is 14 residues. The CDR3 loop is CASSLGTGTDTQYF. CDR3 in DNA: TGTGCCAGCAGCTTAGGCACAGGCACAGATACGCAGTATTTT.